The 25 T cell receptor beta chains given below trace back to one sample, sequenced in a study of blood T cell repertoires in COVID-19. Produced via immunoSEQ multiplex PCR; TCRdb's table is partial and in-frame only. The table shows around 190,000 clones, with about nine tenths occurring only once. Sequencing was carried out using PBMCs or T cells enriched from blood (not recorded which). The receptors shown here come from a man younger than 35 with acute COVID-19.

V and J are TRBV28 and TRBJ1-2, with a weak D call TRBD1 (6 bases). There are 14 residues in the CDR3. The V end lost 10 bases, the J end lost 6 bases, and 21 bases lay between the germline ends. Germline CDR1 is MDHEN and CDR2 is SYDVKM. In DNA, the CDR3 is TGTGCCACTACTTCCGATGCTGGGGGCAATGGCTACACCTTC. Its protein product is CATTSDAGGNGYTF.

As DNA, the CDR3 is TGTGCCAGCAGCTTGCAGGGGACTACCTACGAGCAGTACTTC. Residues: CASSLQGTTYEQYF. The chain uses TRBV11-3 and TRBJ2-7, with D tentatively TRBD2 (7 bases). Trimming took 3 bases from V and 2 from J, leaving 11 bases between them. CDR3 length equals 14 residues. The germline CDR1 and CDR2 sequences are SGHNT and YENEEA.

This clone has only a few counts. The CDR3 is CASTRTDPNTEAFF. The DNA of the CDR3 is TGCGCCAGCACCAGGACAGATCCGAACACTGAAGCTTTCTTT. This chain uses TRBV5-1 with TRBJ1-1; the D gene is possibly TRBD1 (6 bases). This CDR3 has 14 residues. Deletions cut 6 bases from V and 1 base from J, with 13 bases between. The germline V gene has CDR1 SGHRS and CDR2 YFSETQ.

The CDR3 is CASTNRGYQPQHF. In DNA form, the CDR3 reads TGTGCCAGCACCAACCGGGGTTATCAGCCCCAGCATTTT. The chain is built from TRBV28 and TRBJ1-5, with D uncertain. The CDR3 has 13 amino acids. The V end was cut by 7 bases, the J end by 5 bases, with 12 bases between. The V gene's germline CDR1 is MDHEN and CDR2 SYDVKM.

The CDR3 here is CASSLGHSTDTQYF. The DNA for the CDR3 is TGTGCCAGCAGCTTAGGACATTCCACAGATACGCAGTATTTT. The chain is built from TRBV7-2 and TRBJ2-3; D gene uncertain. The germline V gene has CDR1 SGHTA and CDR2 FQGNSA. V was shortened by 1 base and J by 2 bases, with 7 bases between the two germline ends. The CDR3 is made up of 14 amino acids.

V is TRBV4-3 and J is TRBJ2-7, with 7 bases fitting TRBD2. The CDR3 extends over 14 amino acids. Per germline, CDR1 LGHNA and CDR2 YSLEER. After removal of 0 bases from V and 6 bases from J, the junction contained 5 bases not matched to a gene. The CDR3 loop is CASSQDGGRAEQYF. CDR3 DNA sequence: TGCGCCAGCAGCCAAGATGGAGGGAGGGCCGAGCAGTACTTC.

The V gene is TRBV19, the J gene TRBJ2-3; 10 bases line up with TRBD1. There are 14 residues in the CDR3. CDR1 is LNHDA and CDR2 is SQIVND in the germline V gene (reference sequence). J gave up 6 bases and V 3 bases, and 3 bases lay outside the gene matches. In nucleotides, the CDR3 is TGTGCCAGTAGTATGACAGGGGGCATGGATACGCAGTATTTT. It translates to CASSMTGGMDTQYF.

Remarks on this clone: The junction and the germline gene differ at one end; a read error may be behind it. This chain uses TRBV20-1 with TRBJ1-1; D is uncertain. CDR3 length equals 9 residues. Germline assignment: CDR1 DFQATT and CDR2 SNEGSKA (reference sequence). The CDR3 nucleotides read TGCAGTGCTAGATTTGGGCGGGCCTTT. Its protein is CSARFGRAF.

The chain links TRBV5-4 to TRBJ2-5, with TRBD1 matching 9 bases. CDR1 is SGHNT, CDR2 YYREEE, per germline (reference sequence). Germline trimming cut 5 bases from V and 5 bases from J; bases unmatched to any gene: 7. The CDR3 contains 14 residues. The CDR3 region is CASRPQGARETQYF. CDR3 DNA: TGTGCCAGCAGACCACAGGGGGCGCGGGAGACCCAGTACTTC.

In its sample, this clone was seen once. Here the CDR3 DNA reads TGTGCCAGCAGTGAAGGGGTCGCGTCGGCAGATACGCAGTATTTT. Protein: CASSEGVASADTQYF. V and J are TRBV6-4 and TRBJ2-3; the D gene is possibly TRBD1 (5 bases). The CDR3 extends over 15 amino acids. Germline CDR1 is MRHNA and CDR2 is SNTAGT. Trimming took off 3 bases at V and 4 bases at J, with 14 bases between the two ends.

This sequence joins TRBV2 and TRBJ2-7, with TRBD2 matching 10 bases. Germline lookup yields CDR1 SNHLY and CDR2 FYNNEI. CDR3 length: 15 residues. The V and J ends lost 7 bases and 6 bases, in that order; junction bases with no gene match: 12. In DNA, the CDR3 is TGTGCCAGCACCGAAGATCTAGCGGGAGTCTCCGAGCAGTACTTC. Its protein product is CASTEDLAGVSEQYF.

The V and J genes are TRBV9 and TRBJ2-3; TRBD2 agrees at 10 bases. CDR1 and CDR2 from the germline V gene are SGDLS and YYNGEE. There are 17 residues in the CDR3. V was pared by 10 bases and J by 2 bases, with 16 bases of the junction left unmatched. CDR3 in amino acids: CAHEPAGGPWYTDTQYF. Here the CDR3 DNA reads TGTGCCCACGAACCAGCGGGAGGGCCCTGGTACACAGATACGCAGTATTTT.

This chain uses TRBV5-1 with TRBJ1-1, with D unresolved. Germline V CDR1 and CDR2: SGHRS, YFSETQ. The CDR3 has 13 amino acids. Trimming removed 4 bases at V and 5 bases at J, with 12 bases between. The CDR3 spells CASSPGLGTEAFF. The CDR3 bases are TGCGCCAGCAGCCCTGGCCTAGGAACTGAAGCTTTCTTT.

The J gene is TRBJ2-1, the V gene TRBV30; 7 bases are shared with TRBD2. The CDR3 spans 15 residues. Looked up from germline, CDR1 is GTSNPN and CDR2 is SVGIG (reference sequence). V gave up 1 base and J gave up 4 bases; unmatched junction bases: 7. CDR3: CAWSERLADYNEQFF. CDR3 bases: TGTGCCTGGAGTGAACGGCTAGCGGATTACAATGAGCAGTTCTTC.

The V and J genes are TRBV19 and TRBJ2-7, with TRBD1 matching 8 bases. J gave up 4 bases and V 3 bases, and 8 bases lay outside the gene matches. The germline V gene has CDR1 LNHDA and CDR2 SQIVND (reference sequence). The CDR3 runs to 15 residues. The DNA of the CDR3 is TGTGCCAGTAGTATTAGTGCGGACAGGGTTTACGAGCAGTACTTC. It encodes CASSISADRVYEQYF.

V is TRBV19 and J is TRBJ2-7, with D maybe TRBD1 (6 bases). Germline CDR1 and CDR2: LNHDA and SQIVND (reference sequence). The CDR3 consists of 14 residues. The germline V and J ends were trimmed by 5 bases and 0 bases, with 11 bases remaining between them. Here the CDR3 reads CASSPQGSSYEQYF. In DNA form, the CDR3 reads TGTGCCAGTAGTCCCCAGGGGAGCTCCTACGAGCAGTACTTC. The full variable domain, in which reference TRBV19 and TRBJ2-7 provide the parts outside the CDR3, is DGGITQSPKYLFRKEGQNVTLSCEQNLNHDAMYWYRQDPGQGLRLIYYSQIVNDFQKGDIAEGYSVSREKKESFPLTVTSAQKNPTAFYLCASSPQGSSYEQYFGPGTRLTVT.

The V call is TRBV5-1, the J call TRBJ2-3; D unresolved. The CDR3 is 14 amino acids. Per germline, CDR1 SGHRS and CDR2 YFSETQ. Trimming took off 0 bases at V and 5 bases at J, with 10 bases between the two ends. For the CDR3, the DNA is TGCGCCAGCAGCTTGGTGTCGGAGCAAGATACGCAGTATTTT. This gives the protein CASSLVSEQDTQYF.

The chain recombines TRBV19 with TRBJ1-2; TRBD1 might be the D (6 bases). Germline V CDR1 and CDR2: LNHDA, SQIVND (reference sequence). V shed 4 bases and J shed 5 bases, with 14 bases lying between them. This CDR3 comprises 14 residues. Here the CDR3 reads CASSTRQDLYGYTF. The CDR3 region has the DNA TGTGCCAGTAGTACCCGACAGGACCTATATGGCTACACCTTC.

The rearrangement links TRBV5-1 to TRBJ2-4, with TRBD2 matching over 8 bases. Germline assignment: CDR1 SGHRS and CDR2 YFSETQ. The J segment lost 8 bases and the V segment lost 2 bases, leaving 12 bases of the junction unmatched. CDR3 length equals 16 residues. CDR3 sequence: CASSLEISGIGDIQYF. The CDR3 nucleotides read TGCGCCAGCAGCTTAGAGATTAGCGGGATTGGGGACATTCAGTACTTC.

The chain recombines TRBV28 with TRBJ2-2; D possibly corresponds to TRBD1 (5 bases). Trimming shortened V by 5 bases and J by 1 base, and 17 bases separated the two germline ends. CDR1 and CDR2 from the germline V gene are MDHEN and SYDVKM. The CDR3 covers 17 residues. Here the CDR3 reads CASSLRGRLENTGELFF. CDR3 bases: TGTGCCAGCAGTCTAAGGGGCAGGTTGGAGAACACCGGGGAGCTGTTTTTT.

The rearrangement links TRBV5-4 to TRBJ1-6; TRBD1 aligns across 9 bases. The CDR3 loop spans 14 amino acids. Germline CDR1 and CDR2: SGHNT and YYREEE (reference sequence). V dropped 3 bases and J dropped 10; count of bases not matched to a gene: 5. This CDR3 is CASSSGTGLSPLHF. CDR3 coding DNA: TGTGCCAGCAGCTCCGGGACAGGGCTATCACCCCTCCACTTT.

This clone has just one count. V and J are TRBV11-2 and TRBJ1-3, with D maybe TRBD1 (6 bases). The CDR3 is made up of 18 amino acids. Trimming pared 5 bases from V and 0 bases from J, leaving 20 bases between. Per germline, CDR1 SGHAT and CDR2 FQNNGV. The DNA of the CDR3 is TGTGCCAGCAGCCATAACAGGGAAAGTTATCTCTCTGGAAACACCATATATTTT. This codes for CASSHNRESYLSGNTIYF.

The V call is TRBV28, the J call TRBJ1-6; possible D gene TRBD1, 6 bases. The CDR3 spans 14 residues. Looked up from germline, CDR1 is MDHEN and CDR2 is SYDVKM. V was trimmed by 1 base and J by 11 bases, leaving 12 bases between them. CDR3 in amino acids: CASSLLQGRPPLHF. The CDR3 coding sequence is TGTGCCAGCAGTTTATTACAGGGACGTCCACCCCTCCACTTT.

CDR3 residues: CASSRDSLTYNEQFF. The CDR3 DNA reads as TGCGCCAGCAGCCGGGACAGTCTTACCTACAATGAGCAGTTCTTC. This rearrangement joins TRBV4-3 to TRBJ2-1; 7 positions match TRBD1. V lost 4 bases and J lost 2; bases outside the gene matches: 5. The CDR3 has 15 amino acids. Germline lookup yields CDR1 LGHNA and CDR2 YSLEER.

The chain combines TRBV18 with TRBJ2-5; D not certain. The germline CDR1 and CDR2 sequences are KGHSH and LQKENI. Trimming removed 2 bases at V and 2 bases at J, with 6 bases between. There are 13 residues in the CDR3. CDR3 sequence reads: CASSPTVQETQYF. As DNA, the CDR3 is TGTGCCAGCTCACCAACGGTACAAGAGACCCAGTACTTC.